This T cell receptor beta chain derives from a study of T cells in Graves' hyperthyroidism and ophthalmopathy. Study context: Peripheral blood collection took place at initial diagnosis, before any treatment. Whole-study results and caveats: Ophthalmopathy could be told apart from stable hyperthyroidism with a 13 V-J model.

V lost 1 base and J lost 3, with 9 bases in between. The CDR3 extends over 14 amino acids. The V gene's germline CDR1 is MGHRA and CDR2 YSYEKL. Uncontrolled infection, other autoimmune disease, pregnancy or lactation disqualified patients from enrolment. The source material, RNA transcripts, was used to amplify TCR beta CDR3 regions. In the first-round RT-PCR of the TCR CDR3, the HTBI primer set was used. MiXCR, applied by TCRdb to the multiplex PCR reads, yields one record per CDR3 protein. Here the sample spans about 560,000 distinct CDR3 sequences, over 15% being singletons. With regard to this clonotype: Antigen unknown.

This TCR came from a woman younger than 30 with Graves' hyperthyroidism. Material: blood. The chain couples TRBV4-1 to TRBJ1-2, with D perhaps TRBD1 (5 bases). Here the CDR3 DNA reads TGCGCCAGCAGCCAAGTAATAGGGGACTATGGCTACACCTTC. This sequence encodes CASSQVIGDYGYTF.